This T cell receptor beta chain is from a study of cytomegalovirus exposure and HLA in healthy donors. This CDR3 is built from 11 residues. V lost 5 bases, J lost 5 bases, and 6 bases lay in between. Germline V gene data show CDR1 as SGHTA and CDR2 as FQGNSA. Worth noting for this clone: Its specificity is not known.

PCR used 60 Vbeta primers and 13 Jbeta primers. Sequencing was performed with immunoSEQ multiplex PCR; in TCRdb, only in-frame clones are kept and a portion is missing. The repertoire holds 130,000 to 150,000 clones, with around 82% as singletons. Study-wide findings and caveats: With later analysis, a missense DCLRE1C variant became linked to TCR beta V- and J-gene trimming.

The chain has TRBV7-2 and TRBJ2-5; no definite D call. The sequencing sample was made of PBMCs. The clonotype comes from a woman between 18 and 29 years old in good health and CMV-seropositive. The CDR3, as DNA: TGTGCCAGCAGCCATAGCGAGACCCAGTACTTC. Translating it yields CASSHSETQYF. The full variable domain, in which reference TRBV7-2 and TRBJ2-5 provide the parts outside the CDR3, is GAGVSQSPSNKVTEKGKDVELRCDPISGHTALYWYRQSLGQGLEFLIYFQGNSAPDKSGLPSDRFSAERTGGSVSTLTIQRTQQEDSAVYLCASSHSETQYFGPGTRLLVL.